This entry features one TCR beta chain sequence. The germline V gene encodes CDR1 GTSNPN and CDR2 SVGIG (reference sequence). The V and J ends lost 1 base and 9 bases, in that order; junction bases with no gene match: 2. There are 13 residues in the CDR3. The sample belongs to a study of blood T cell repertoires in COVID-19. Study background: Samples representing acute and convalescent COVID-19 were sourced from the United States, Italy and Spain. PBMCs, B-cell-depleted T cells, or T cells were the source of the cDNA or gDNA that made up the material.

Study processing details: Amplification with reference gene primers provided the estimates of nucleated cell counts. Profiled with immunoSEQ multiplex PCR; TCRdb holds only in-frame clones, not every one. That table supplies the V and J calls and clone size; D and trimming were determined from the DNA. The profile covers roughly 60,000 clones, with about 85% appearing a single time and roughly a tenth taken by the ten largest. This TCR was sampled from a human donor with acute or convalescent COVID-19. The donor label of this sample is uncertain. The sequenced sample consisted of peripheral blood. This chain uses TRBV30 with TRBJ2-1, with 11 positions matching TRBD2. As DNA, the CDR3 is TGTGCCTGGAGTGCACTAGCGGGGGCTGAGCAGTTCTTC. Translating it yields CAWSALAGAEQFF. The complete variable domain, with remaining parts taken from reference TRBV30 and TRBJ2-1, reads SQTIHQWPATLVQPVGSPLSLECTVEGTSNPNLYWYRQAAGRGLQLLFYSVGIGQISSEVPQNLSASRPQDRQFILSSKKLLLSDSGFYLCAWSALAGAEQFFGPGTRLTVL.